These 28 T cell receptor beta chains originate from one sample sequenced in a study of diagnostic markers for celiac disease. TCRdb re-called the reads; every CDR3 protein appears as one record, without DNA. In total, the table holds several thousand distinct CDR3 sequences. Sequencing was carried out using either unsorted cells or a sorted T cell fraction (not recorded which). The receptors stem from a human donor. This table probably holds off-target reads from a library built for another chain.

The V gene is TRBV5-1, the J gene TRBJ1-5. CDR1 is SGHRS, CDR2 YFSETQ, per germline. The CDR3 spans 15 residues. CDR3 residues: CASSPRSGGSQPQHF. The full variable domain, with the rest looked up from reference TRBV5-1 and TRBJ1-5, is KAGVTQTPRYLIKTRGQQVTLSCSPISGHRSVSWYQQTPGQGLQFLFEYFSETQRNKGNFPGRFSGRQFSNSRSEMNVSTLELGDSALYLCASSPRSGGSQPQHFGDGTRLSIL.

The rearrangement joins TRBV4-1 to TRBJ2-3; TCRdb names TRBD2, which stays unverified in the absence of DNA. Germline CDR1 and CDR2: MGHRA and YSYEKL. The CDR3 runs 15 residues. CDR3 sequence reads: CASSQGLAGADTQYF.

This clonotype ranks as large in terms of frequency. V usage is TRBV2 and J usage is TRBJ2-6; with no DNA, the TCRdb D assignment of TRBD2 cannot be verified. Germline values: CDR1 SNHLY, CDR2 FYNNEI. CDR3 length equals 15 residues. The CDR3 sequence is CASKEGMAGANVLTF.

The V gene is TRBV10-3, the J gene TRBJ1-2. The CDR3 loop spans 13 amino acids. The germline CDR1 and CDR2 sequences are ENHRY and SYGVKD. CDR3 region: CAISLGTAEGYTF.

This rearrangement joins TRBV4-1 to TRBJ2-7; the D gene TCRdb calls, TRBD2, cannot be checked with no DNA. Germline CDR1 MGHRA, CDR2 YSYEKL. This CDR3 comprises 15 residues. CDR3 sequence reads: CASSPLWQRNYEQYF.

This chain connects TRBV7-8 to TRBJ2-1. The CDR3 is 13 amino acids. From germline, CDR1 is SGHVS and CDR2 FQNEAQ. The CDR3 here is CASSFQDYNEQFF.

The gene calls are TRBV28 and TRBJ2-3; lacking DNA, the TRBD1 call made by TCRdb goes unchecked. The germline gives CDR1 MDHEN, CDR2 SYDVKM. CDR3 length: 18 residues. This chain's CDR3 is CASSPPRGGGGITDTQYF.

This chain joins TRBV28 and TRBJ2-7. Germline V CDR1 and CDR2: MDHEN, SYDVKM. The CDR3 spans 13 residues. The CDR3 spells CASSLLPSYEQYF.

The CDR3: CASSLTSGNYEQFF. The V and J genes are TRBV5-4 and TRBJ2-1; lacking DNA, the TRBD2 call made by TCRdb goes unchecked. Germline-derived CDR1 and CDR2 are SGHNT and YYREEE (reference sequence). This CDR3 contains 14 residues.

The chain joins TRBV5-1 to TRBJ1-2; TCRdb lists TRBD1, though no DNA is available to test this call. This CDR3 is 13 amino acids long. The germline V gene encodes CDR1 SGHRS and CDR2 YFSETQ. The CDR3 spells CASSFSPESGYTF.

This chain uses TRBV6-6 with TRBJ1-2. The V gene's germline CDR1 is MNHNY and CDR2 SVGAGI (reference sequence). The CDR3 has 13 amino acids. CDR3 amino acids: CASSYVSRAGYTF.

Its frequency marks this clonotype as medium-sized. This chain links TRBV12-3 or TRBV12-4 with TRBJ2-7; the D gene TCRdb calls, TRBD1, cannot be checked with no DNA. The CDR3 totals 14 residues. CDR3 sequence: CASSLSGHRYEQYF.

In terms of frequency, this clonotype is medium-sized. The rearrangement links TRBV24-1 to TRBJ1-4. Germline V gene data show CDR1 as KGHDR and CDR2 as SFDVKD. This CDR3 comprises 13 residues. CDR3 in amino acids: CATSDLVSGKLFF.

Frequency places this clonotype as medium-sized. The chain recombines TRBV4-2 with TRBJ2-3; TCRdb's D call, TRBD2, is unchecked because there is no DNA. The germline V gene has CDR1 LGHNA and CDR2 YNFKEQ. This CDR3 is 17 amino acids long. The CDR3 spells CASSQGPSGGFADTQYF.

The J gene is TRBJ1-2, the V gene TRBV6-6. Germline V gives CDR1 MNHNY, CDR2 SVGAGI (reference sequence). This CDR3 contains 14 residues. This chain's CDR3 is CASSYSREWYGYTF.

The V call is TRBV3-1, the J call TRBJ1-2; the D call of TRBD1 rests on TCRdb alone, since no DNA is present to check it. There are 16 residues in the CDR3. Germline assignment: CDR1 LGHDT and CDR2 YNNKEL (reference sequence). The CDR3 sequence: CASSQDIAQGVYGYTF.

Its frequency marks this clonotype as medium-sized (0.01 to 0.1%). The CDR3 sequence is CASSRGLGSGANVLTF. The V gene is TRBV7-3, the J gene TRBJ2-6. Germline V gene data show CDR1 as SGHTA and CDR2 as FQGTGA. The CDR3 extends over 16 amino acids.

This clonotype is identified as medium-sized from frequency. The V gene is TRBV12-3 or TRBV12-4, the J gene TRBJ1-5. This CDR3 has 15 residues. This CDR3 is CASSPITASNQPQHF.

The chain recombines TRBV12-3 or TRBV12-4 with TRBJ2-1; TCRdb outputs TRBD1, but without DNA this stays unchecked. The CDR3 is 13 residues long. CDR3 protein: CASSYTGDYEQFF.

This clonotype registers medium-sized by frequency. The rearrangement uses TRBV19 and TRBJ1-1; TCRdb names TRBD1, which stays unverified in the absence of DNA. Germline V gene sequence: CDR1 LNHDA, CDR2 SQIVND (reference sequence). The CDR3 spans 13 residues. CDR3 in amino acids: CASSAGENTEAFF.

This clonotype is deemed medium-sized by its frequency. The chain recombines TRBV6-6 with TRBJ2-2; the TCRdb D gene call, TRBD1, has no DNA to confirm it. The CDR3 runs 15 residues. CDR1 is MNHNY, CDR2 SVGAGI, per germline (reference sequence). The CDR3 loop reads CASSQGEVSTGELFF.

This clonotype is classed as medium-sized (0.01 to 0.1%) by frequency. The chain has TRBV5-1 and TRBJ1-1; absent DNA, TCRdb's TRBD1 call cannot be checked. The CDR3 is 15 amino acids. The germline CDR1 and CDR2 sequences are SGHRS and YFSETQ. The CDR3 spells CASSLRPQGNTEAFF.

This sequence joins TRBV27 and TRBJ2-7; TCRdb selects TRBD2, and the lack of DNA leaves this call unchecked. The CDR3 extends over 16 amino acids. CDR1 is MNHEY and CDR2 is SMNVEV in the germline V gene (reference sequence). This CDR3 reads CASSLYPSGGSYEQYF.

The V gene is TRBV6-6, the J gene TRBJ1-6; lacking DNA, the TRBD1 call made by TCRdb goes unchecked. Per germline, CDR1 MNHNY and CDR2 SVGAGI (reference sequence). This CDR3 is built from 15 residues. This chain's CDR3 is CASSYVSAGNSPLHF.

The rearrangement links TRBV6-2 or TRBV6-3 to TRBJ2-1; TCRdb's D call of TRBD2 is untestable without DNA. Germline CDR1 is MNHEY and CDR2 is SVGEGT. The CDR3 spans 15 residues. The CDR3 protein is CASRDPGLDPNEQFF.

The chain uses TRBV20-1 and TRBJ2-7; TCRdb's D call, TRBD2, is unchecked because there is no DNA. Germline lookup yields CDR1 DFQATT and CDR2 SNEGSKA (reference sequence). The CDR3 runs to 12 residues. CDR3 residues: CSARGLVYEQYF.

The chain carries TRBV10-3 and TRBJ2-5; TCRdb gives TRBD1 as the D gene, but with no DNA this cannot be confirmed. Per germline, CDR1 ENHRY and CDR2 SYGVKD. The CDR3 runs to 14 residues. CDR3 protein: CAIKGQIDQETQYF.

V is TRBV7-9 and J is TRBJ2-7; there is no DNA to check the TCRdb D call of TRBD1. The CDR3 is 14 residues long. CDR1 SEHNR and CDR2 FQNEAQ come from the germline V gene (reference sequence). CDR3 region: CASRKSGFSYEQYF.